The clone carrying this T cell receptor beta chain was observed a single time. This record belongs to a study of patients and donors after allogeneic stem cell transplantation. Germline V gene sequence: CDR1 SGHAT, CDR2 FQDESV (reference sequence). The CDR3 spans 13 residues. V lost 3 bases and J lost 8, with 10 bases in between. TCRdb re-called the RT-PCR reads with MiXCR, one entry per CDR3 protein. The data contain some 30,000 distinct CDR3 sequences, 30% to 40% of them singletons. The rearrangement links TRBV11-1 to TRBJ2-2; no reliable D call. Sequenced input: blood, either unsorted or a sorted T cell fraction (not recorded which). The sequence was collected from a human donor who was either an allogeneic HSCT recipient or a stem cell or donor lymphocyte infusion donor (not recorded which). It is not recorded whose cells these are; they may come from a transplant donor. Here the CDR3 DNA reads TGTGCCAGCAGCTTCGACGGGCCTGGGGAGCTGTTTTTT. It yields the protein CASSFDGPGELFF.